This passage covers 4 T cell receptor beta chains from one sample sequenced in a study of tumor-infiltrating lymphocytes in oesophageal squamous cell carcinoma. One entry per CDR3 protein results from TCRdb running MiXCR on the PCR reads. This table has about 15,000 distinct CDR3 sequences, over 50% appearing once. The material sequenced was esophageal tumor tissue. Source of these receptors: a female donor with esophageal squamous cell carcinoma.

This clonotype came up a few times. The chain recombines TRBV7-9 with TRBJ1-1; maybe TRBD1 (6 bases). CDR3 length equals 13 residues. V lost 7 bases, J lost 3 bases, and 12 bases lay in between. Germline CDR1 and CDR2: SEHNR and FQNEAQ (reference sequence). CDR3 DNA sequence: TGTGCCAGCACACAGGGAGGATACACTGAAGCTTTCTTT. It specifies CASTQGGYTEAFF.

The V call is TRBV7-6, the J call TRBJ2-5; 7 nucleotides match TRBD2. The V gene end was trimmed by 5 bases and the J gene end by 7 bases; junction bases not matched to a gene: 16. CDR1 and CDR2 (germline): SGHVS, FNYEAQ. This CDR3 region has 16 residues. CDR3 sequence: CASSLPIGLGVWTQYF. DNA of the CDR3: TGTGCCAGCAGCCTCCCCATCGGACTAGGGGTGTGGACCCAGTACTTC.

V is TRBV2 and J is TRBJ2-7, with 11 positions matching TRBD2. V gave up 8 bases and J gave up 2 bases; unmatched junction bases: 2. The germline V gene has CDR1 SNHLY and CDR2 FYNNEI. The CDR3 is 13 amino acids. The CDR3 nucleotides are TGTGCCAGCGGGACTAGCGGCACCTACGAGCAGTACTTC. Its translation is CASGTSGTYEQYF.

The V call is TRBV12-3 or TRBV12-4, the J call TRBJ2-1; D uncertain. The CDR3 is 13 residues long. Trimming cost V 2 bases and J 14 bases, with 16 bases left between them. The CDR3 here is CASSLSGLLKEFF. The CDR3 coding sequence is TGTGCCAGCAGTTTAAGTGGGCTTCTTAAGGAGTTCTTC.